What follows is one TCR beta chain and its context. Its antigen is as yet unknown. The germline V and J ends were trimmed by 4 bases and 2 bases, with 13 bases remaining between them. In germline, CDR1 is SGHDT, CDR2 YYEEEE. The CDR3 has 15 amino acids. This record comes from a study of long-term antiretroviral therapy in people with HIV. Study-wide context: The immediate-ART recommendation dates to 2015, and the earliest samples predate it by about a decade.

Notes on the study in general: Pre-ART expanded TRB clones stayed dominant throughout, though often decreasing after ART.

This was the immunoSEQ v3.0 assay at survey level. Repertoires were generated with immunoSEQ multiplex PCR, while TCRdb's copy carries only in-frame clones and drops some. The data contain tens of thousands of clones, about four fifths of them singletons. This receptor was identified in a young man with HIV. The J gene is TRBJ1-5, the V gene TRBV5-6, with TRBD1 as a possible D gene (5 bases). The specimen comprised unsorted PBMCs, sampled about 6.1 years after starting antiretroviral therapy. The CDR3 region has the DNA TGTGCCAGCAGCGCCCGCGTCAGGGGCAATCAGCCCCAGCATTTT. It codes for CASSARVRGNQPQHF.